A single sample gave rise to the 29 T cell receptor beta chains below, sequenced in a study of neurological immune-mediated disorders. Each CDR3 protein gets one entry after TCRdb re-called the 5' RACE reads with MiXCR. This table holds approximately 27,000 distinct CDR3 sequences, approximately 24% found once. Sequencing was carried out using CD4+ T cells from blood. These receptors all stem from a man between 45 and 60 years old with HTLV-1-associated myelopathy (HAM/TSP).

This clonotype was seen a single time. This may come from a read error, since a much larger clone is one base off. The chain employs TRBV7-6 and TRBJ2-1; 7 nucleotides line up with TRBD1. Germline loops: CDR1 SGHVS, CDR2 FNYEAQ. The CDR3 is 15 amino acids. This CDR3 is CTSSLGQVSYNEQFF. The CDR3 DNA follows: TGTACCAGCAGCTTAGGACAGGTATCCTACAATGAGCAGTTCTTC.

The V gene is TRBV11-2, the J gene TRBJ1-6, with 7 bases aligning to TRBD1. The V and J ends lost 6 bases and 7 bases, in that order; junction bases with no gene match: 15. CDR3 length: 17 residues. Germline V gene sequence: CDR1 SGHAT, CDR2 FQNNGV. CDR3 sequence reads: CASRPRRDRVGNSPLHF. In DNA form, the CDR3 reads TGTGCCAGCAGACCGCGCCGGGACAGAGTCGGGAATTCACCCCTCCACTTT.

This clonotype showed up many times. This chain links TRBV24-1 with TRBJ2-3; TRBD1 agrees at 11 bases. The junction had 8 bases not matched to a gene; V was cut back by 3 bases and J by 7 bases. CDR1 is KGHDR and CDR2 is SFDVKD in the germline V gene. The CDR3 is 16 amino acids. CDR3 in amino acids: CATSDKAGTGGNTQYF. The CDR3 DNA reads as TGTGCCACCAGTGATAAAGCCGGGACAGGGGGTAATACGCAGTATTTT.

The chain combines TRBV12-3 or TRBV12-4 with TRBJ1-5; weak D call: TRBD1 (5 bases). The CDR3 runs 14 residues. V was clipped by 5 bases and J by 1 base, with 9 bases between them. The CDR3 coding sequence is TGTGCCAGCAGTGGATGGGGGAGCAATCAGCCCCAGCATTTT. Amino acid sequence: CASSGWGSNQPQHF.

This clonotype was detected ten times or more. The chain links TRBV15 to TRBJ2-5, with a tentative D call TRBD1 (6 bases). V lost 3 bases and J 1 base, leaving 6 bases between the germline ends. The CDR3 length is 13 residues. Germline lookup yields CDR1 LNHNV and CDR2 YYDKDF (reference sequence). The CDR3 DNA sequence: TGTGCCACCAGCAGGGACAGCCAAGAGACCCAGTACTTC. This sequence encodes CATSRDSQETQYF.

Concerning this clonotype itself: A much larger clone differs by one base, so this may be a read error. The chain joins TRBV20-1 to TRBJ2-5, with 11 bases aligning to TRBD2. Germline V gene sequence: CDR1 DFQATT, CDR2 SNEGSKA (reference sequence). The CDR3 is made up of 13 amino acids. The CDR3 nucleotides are TGCAGTGCTCTAGCGGGAGGCCCAGAGACCCATTACTTC. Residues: CSALAGGPETHYF.

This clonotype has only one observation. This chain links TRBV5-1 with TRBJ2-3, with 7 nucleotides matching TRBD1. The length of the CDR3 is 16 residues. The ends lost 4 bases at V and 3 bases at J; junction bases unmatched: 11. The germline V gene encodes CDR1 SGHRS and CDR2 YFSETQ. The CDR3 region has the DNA TGCGCCAGCAGCCGAACCAACAGGGGAGTTACAGATACGCAGTATTTT. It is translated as CASSRTNRGVTDTQYF. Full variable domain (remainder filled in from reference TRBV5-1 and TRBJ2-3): KAGVTQTPRYLIKTRGQQVTLSCSPISGHRSVSWYQQTPGQGLQFLFEYFSETQRNKGNFPGRFSGRQFSNSRSEMNVSTLELGDSALYLCASSRTNRGVTDTQYFGPGTRLTVL.

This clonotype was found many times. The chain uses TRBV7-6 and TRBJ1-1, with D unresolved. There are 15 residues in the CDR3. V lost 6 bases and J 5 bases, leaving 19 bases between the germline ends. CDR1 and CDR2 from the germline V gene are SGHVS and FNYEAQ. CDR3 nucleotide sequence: TGTGCCAGCAGTCCGGTGAGAGGGTCAGAGACTGAAGCTTTCTTT. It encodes CASSPVRGSETEAFF.

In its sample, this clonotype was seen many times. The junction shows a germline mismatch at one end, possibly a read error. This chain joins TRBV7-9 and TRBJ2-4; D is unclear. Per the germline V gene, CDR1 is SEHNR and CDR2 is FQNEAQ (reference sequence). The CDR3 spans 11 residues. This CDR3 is CASSLGPTPLF. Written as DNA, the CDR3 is TGTGCCAGCAGCTTAGGTCCTACCCCACTCTTC.

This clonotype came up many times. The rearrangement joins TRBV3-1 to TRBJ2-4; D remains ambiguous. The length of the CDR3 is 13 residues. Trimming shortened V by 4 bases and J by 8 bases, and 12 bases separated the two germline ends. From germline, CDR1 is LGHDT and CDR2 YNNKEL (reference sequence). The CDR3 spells CASSPSRSYIQYF. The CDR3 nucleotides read TGTGCCAGCAGCCCATCCCGTAGCTACATTCAGTACTTC. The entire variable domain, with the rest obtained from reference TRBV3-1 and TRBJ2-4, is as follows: DTAVSQTPKYLVTQMGNDKSIKCEQNLGHDTMYWYKQDSKKFLKIMFSYNNKELIINETVPNRFSPKSPDKAHLNLHINSLELGDSAVYFCASSPSRSYIQYFGAGTRLSVL.

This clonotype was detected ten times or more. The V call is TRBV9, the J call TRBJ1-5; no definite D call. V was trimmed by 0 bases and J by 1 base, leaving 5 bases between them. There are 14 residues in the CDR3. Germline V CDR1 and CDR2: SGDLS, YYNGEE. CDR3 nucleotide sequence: TGTGCCAGCAGCGTAGATGGGAGCAATCAGCCCCAGCATTTT. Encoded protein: CASSVDGSNQPQHF. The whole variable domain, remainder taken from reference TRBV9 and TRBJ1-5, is DSGVTQTPKHLITATGQRVTLRCSPRSGDLSVYWYQQSLDQGLQFLIQYYNGEERAKGNILERFSAQQFPDLHSELNLSSLELGDSALYFCASSVDGSNQPQHFGDGTRLSIL.

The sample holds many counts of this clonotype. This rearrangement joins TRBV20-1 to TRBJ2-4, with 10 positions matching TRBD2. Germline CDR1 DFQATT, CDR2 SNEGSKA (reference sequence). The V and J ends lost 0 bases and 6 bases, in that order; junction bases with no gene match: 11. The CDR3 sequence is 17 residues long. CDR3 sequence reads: CSARDSLQREGRNIQYF. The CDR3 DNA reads TGCAGTGCTAGAGATAGTCTCCAGCGGGAGGGCCGAAACATTCAGTACTTC.

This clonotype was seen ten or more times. The CDR3 reads CASSLEEGGSTEAFF. Here the CDR3 DNA reads TGCGCCAGCAGCTTGGAGGAAGGGGGGAGCACTGAAGCTTTCTTT. The chain has TRBV5-1 and TRBJ1-1, with D maybe TRBD1 (6 bases). Germline V gene sequence: CDR1 SGHRS, CDR2 YFSETQ. CDR3 length: 15 residues. V was clipped by 0 bases and J by 4 bases, with 13 bases between them.

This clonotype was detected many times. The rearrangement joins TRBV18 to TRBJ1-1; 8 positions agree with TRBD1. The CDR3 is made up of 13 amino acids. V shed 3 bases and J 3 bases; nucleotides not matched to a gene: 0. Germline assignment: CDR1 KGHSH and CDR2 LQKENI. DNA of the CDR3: TGTGCCAGCTCACCGGGACAGGACACTGAAGCTTTCTTT. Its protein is CASSPGQDTEAFF.

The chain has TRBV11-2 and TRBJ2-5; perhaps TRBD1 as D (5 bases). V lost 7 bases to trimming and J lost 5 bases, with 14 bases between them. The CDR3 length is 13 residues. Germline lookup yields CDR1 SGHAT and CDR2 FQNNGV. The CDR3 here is CASNRWQSETQYF. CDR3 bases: TGTGCCAGCAACAGGTGGCAGAGTGAGACCCAGTACTTC.

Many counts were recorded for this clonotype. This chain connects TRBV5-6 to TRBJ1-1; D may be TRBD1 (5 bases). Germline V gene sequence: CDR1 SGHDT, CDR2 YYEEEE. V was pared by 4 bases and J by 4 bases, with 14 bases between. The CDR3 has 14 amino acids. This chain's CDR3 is CASSQMGGSTEAFF. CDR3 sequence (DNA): TGTGCCAGCAGCCAGATGGGGGGTAGCACTGAAGCTTTCTTT.

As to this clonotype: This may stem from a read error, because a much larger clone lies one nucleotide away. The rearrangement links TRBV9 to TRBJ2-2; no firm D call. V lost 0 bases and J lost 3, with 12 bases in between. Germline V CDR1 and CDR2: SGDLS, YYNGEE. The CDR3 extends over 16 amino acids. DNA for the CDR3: TGTGCCAGCAGCGTAGCGGTAAAGGGTTACACCGGGGAGCTGTTTTTT. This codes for CASSVAVKGYTGELFF.

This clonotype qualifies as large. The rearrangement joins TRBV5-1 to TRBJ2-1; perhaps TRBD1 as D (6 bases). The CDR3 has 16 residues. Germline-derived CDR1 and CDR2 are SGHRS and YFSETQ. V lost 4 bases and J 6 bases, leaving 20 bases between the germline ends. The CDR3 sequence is CASSPRGSGPLNEQFF. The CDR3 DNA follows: TGCGCCAGCAGCCCTAGGGGGTCGGGACCCCTCAATGAGCAGTTCTTC.

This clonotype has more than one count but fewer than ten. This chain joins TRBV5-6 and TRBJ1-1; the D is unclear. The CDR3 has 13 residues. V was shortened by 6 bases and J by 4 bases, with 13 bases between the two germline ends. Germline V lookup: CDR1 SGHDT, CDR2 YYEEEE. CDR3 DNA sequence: TGTGCCAGCACAATGATGGGAGTCACTGAAGCTTTCTTT. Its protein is CASTMMGVTEAFF.

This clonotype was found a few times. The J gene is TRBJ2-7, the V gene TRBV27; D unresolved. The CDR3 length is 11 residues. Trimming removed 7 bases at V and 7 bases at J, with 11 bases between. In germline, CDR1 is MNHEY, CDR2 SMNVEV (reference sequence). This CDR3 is CASTALGEQYF. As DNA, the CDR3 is TGTGCCAGCACGGCTTTAGGGGAGCAGTACTTC.

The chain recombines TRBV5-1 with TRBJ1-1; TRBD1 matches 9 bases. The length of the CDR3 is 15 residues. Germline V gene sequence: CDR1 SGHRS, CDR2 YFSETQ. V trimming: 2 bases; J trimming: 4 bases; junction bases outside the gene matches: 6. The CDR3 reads CASSFRTGGGTEAFF. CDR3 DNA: TGCGCCAGCAGCTTCCGAACAGGGGGCGGCACTGAAGCTTTCTTT. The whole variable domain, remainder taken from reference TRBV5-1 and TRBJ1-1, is KAGVTQTPRYLIKTRGQQVTLSCSPISGHRSVSWYQQTPGQGLQFLFEYFSETQRNKGNFPGRFSGRQFSNSRSEMNVSTLELGDSALYLCASSFRTGGGTEAFFGQGTRLTVV.

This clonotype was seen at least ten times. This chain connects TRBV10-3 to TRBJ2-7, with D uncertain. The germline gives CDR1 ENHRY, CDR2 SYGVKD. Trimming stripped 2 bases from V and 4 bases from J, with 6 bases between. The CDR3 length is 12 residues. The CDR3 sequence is CAISETVYEQYF. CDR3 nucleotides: TGTGCCATCAGTGAGACCGTATACGAGCAGTACTTC.

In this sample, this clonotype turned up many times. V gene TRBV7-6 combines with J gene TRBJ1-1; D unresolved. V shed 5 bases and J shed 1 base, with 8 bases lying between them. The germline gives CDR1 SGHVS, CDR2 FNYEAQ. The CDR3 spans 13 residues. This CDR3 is CASSQSPNTEAFF. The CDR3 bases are TGTGCCAGCAGCCAGTCTCCGAACACTGAAGCTTTCTTT.

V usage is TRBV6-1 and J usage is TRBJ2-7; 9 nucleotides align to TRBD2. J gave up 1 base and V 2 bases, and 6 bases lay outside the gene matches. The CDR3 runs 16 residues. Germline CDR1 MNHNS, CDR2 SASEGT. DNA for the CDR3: TGTGCCAGCAGTGAATTCGAGCGGGGGGCTTCCTACGAGCAGTACTTC. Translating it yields CASSEFERGASYEQYF.

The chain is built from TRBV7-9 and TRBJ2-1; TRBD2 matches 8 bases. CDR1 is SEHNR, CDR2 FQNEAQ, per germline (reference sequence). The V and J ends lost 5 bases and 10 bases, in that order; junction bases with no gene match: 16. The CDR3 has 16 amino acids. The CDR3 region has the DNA TGTGCCAGCAGCACCGGGAGGCAGCGGGGGCCAGGAGAGCAGTTCTTC. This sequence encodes CASSTGRQRGPGEQFF.

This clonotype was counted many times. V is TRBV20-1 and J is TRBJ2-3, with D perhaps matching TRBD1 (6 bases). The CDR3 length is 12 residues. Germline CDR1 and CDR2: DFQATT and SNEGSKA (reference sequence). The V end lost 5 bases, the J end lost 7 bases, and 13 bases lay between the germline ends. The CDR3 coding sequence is TGCAGTGCTGTGATCCAGGGGTATACGCAGTATTTT. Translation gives CSAVIQGYTQYF.

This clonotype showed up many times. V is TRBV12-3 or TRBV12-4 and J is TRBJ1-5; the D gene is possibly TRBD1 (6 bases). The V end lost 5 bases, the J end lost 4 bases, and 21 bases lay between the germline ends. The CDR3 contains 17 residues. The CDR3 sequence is CASSAPTGLQMNQPQHF. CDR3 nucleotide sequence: TGTGCCAGCAGTGCCCCTACAGGGTTGCAAATGAATCAGCCCCAGCATTTT.

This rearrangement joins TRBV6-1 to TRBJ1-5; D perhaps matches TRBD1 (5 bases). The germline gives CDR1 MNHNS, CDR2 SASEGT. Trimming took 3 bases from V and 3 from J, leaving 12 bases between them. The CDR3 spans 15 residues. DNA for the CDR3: TGTGCCAGCAGTGAGATGAGGGGAGTCAATCAGCCCCAGCATTTT. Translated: CASSEMRGVNQPQHF.

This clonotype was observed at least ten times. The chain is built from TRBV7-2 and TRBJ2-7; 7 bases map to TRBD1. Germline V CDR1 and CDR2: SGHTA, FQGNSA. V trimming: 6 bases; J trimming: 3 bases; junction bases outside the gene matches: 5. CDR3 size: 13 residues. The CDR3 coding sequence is TGTGCCAGCAGGCCGGACAGGCGCTACGAGCAGTACTTC. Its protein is CASRPDRRYEQYF. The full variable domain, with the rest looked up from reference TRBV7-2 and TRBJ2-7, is GAGVSQSPSNKVTEKGKDVELRCDPISGHTALYWYRQSLGQGLEFLIYFQGNSAPDKSGLPSDRFSAERTGGSVSTLTIQRTQQEDSAVYLCASRPDRRYEQYFGPGTRLTVT.